This is a list of T cell receptor beta chains from one sample in a study of blood T cell repertoires in COVID-19. Using immunoSEQ multiplex PCR, the repertoire was profiled, and TCRdb retains in-frame clones only, with some absent. There are about 50,000 clones in the sample; around 89% occur only once, and over 7.5% lies in the top ten. Sequenced: peripheral blood. The receptors were sampled from a man aged 45-65 years with active COVID-19. Both conserved end residues are part of each CDR3. The D gene is left open where the match is weak. Where a row states a size, it is once, few, many or the class of an expanded clone; other rows omit it.

TRBV7-8,TRBJ2-2,TRBD2,NA,CASSQFGGGRKGELFF,TGTGCCAGCAGTCAGTTTGGCGGGGGAAGGAAAGGGGAGCTGTTTTTT
TRBV7-2,TRBJ2-2,NA,NA,CASSQTGELFF,TGTGCCAGCAGCCAAACCGGGGAGCTGTTTTTT
TRBV3-1/TRBV3-2,TRBJ2-7,NA,NA,CASSQVTLDAEQYF,TGTGCCAGCAGCCAAGTAACCTTGGATGCGGAACAGTACTTC
TRBV20-1,TRBJ2-3,NA,NA,CSASPQAHARTDTQYF,TGCAGTGCTAGTCCCCAGGCACACGCCCGCACAGATACGCAGTATTTT
TRBV9,TRBJ2-5,TRBD1,NA,CASSLGEGASETQYF,TGTGCCAGCAGCCTGGGAGAGGGGGCCTCGGAGACCCAGTACTTC
TRBV6-2/TRBV6-3,TRBJ1-1,NA,NA,CASSYTGYTEAFF,TGTGCCAGCAGTTACACGGGGTACACTGAAGCTTTCTTT
TRBV5-6,TRBJ1-2,NA,NA,CASRSREYYGYTF,TGTGCCAGCAGGAGCAGGGAATACTATGGCTACACCTTC
TRBV14,TRBJ1-6,TRBD1,NA,CASSLNRGYSPLHF,TGTGCCAGCAGCCTGAACAGGGGGTATTCACCCCTCCACTTT
TRBV28,TRBJ2-1,NA,NA,CASSPGGGLFLYNEQFF,TGTGCCAGCAGTCCCGGGGGAGGCCTCTTTCTCTACAATGAGCAGTTCTTC
TRBV7-2,TRBJ2-5,TRBD1,NA,CASSLTGAGETQYF,TGTGCCAGCAGCTTGACAGGGGCGGGAGAGACCCAGTACTTC
TRBV4-2,TRBJ2-2,NA,once,CASSQSGASNTGELFF,TGTGCCAGCAGCCAAAGCGGAGCATCGAACACCGGGGAGCTGTTTTTT
TRBV16,TRBJ1-1,NA,NA,CASSLPIPF,TGTGCCAGCAGCCTCCCAATCCCCTTT
TRBV29-1,TRBJ2-3,NA,NA,CSVREGRGGPDTQYF,TGCAGCGTGAGGGAAGGGAGGGGGGGCCCAGATACGCAGTATTTT
TRBV18,TRBJ1-1,NA,NA,CASSSGLLNTEAFF,TGTGCCAGCTCTTCCGGACTGTTGAACACTGAAGCTTTCTTT
TRBV28,TRBJ2-6,TRBD1,few,CASRGQGRFAGANVLTF,TGTGCCAGCAGGGGACAGGGGAGGTTTGCCGGGGCCAACGTCCTGACTTTC